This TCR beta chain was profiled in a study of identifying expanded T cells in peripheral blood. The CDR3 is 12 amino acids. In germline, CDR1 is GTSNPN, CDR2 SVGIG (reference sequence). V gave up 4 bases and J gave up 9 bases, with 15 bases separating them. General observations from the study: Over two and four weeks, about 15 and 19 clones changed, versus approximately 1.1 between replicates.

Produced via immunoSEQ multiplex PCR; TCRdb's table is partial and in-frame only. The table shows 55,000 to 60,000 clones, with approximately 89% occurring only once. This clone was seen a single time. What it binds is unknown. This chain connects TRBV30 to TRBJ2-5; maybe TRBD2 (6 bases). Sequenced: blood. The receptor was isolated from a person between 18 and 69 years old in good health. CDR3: CAWKGSGQPQYF. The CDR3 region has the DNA TGTGCCTGGAAGGGAAGCGGGCAGCCCCAGTACTTC.